The 6 T cell receptor beta chains below come from one sample, sequenced in a study of shared T cell receptors in the human thymus. Only in-frame clones appear in the TCRdb table, and some are missing; sequencing was by immunoSEQ multiplex PCR. The table includes almost 550,000 clones, 75% to 80% detected once. This same sample was also taken into another study, of human thymus T cells.

The sequencing sample was made of thymocytes. These receptors came from a boy in the first two years of life with a congenital heart defect.

This clone was found once. The chain links TRBV28 to TRBJ1-5, with 12 bases lining up with TRBD1. J was trimmed by 5 bases and V by 4 bases; bases with no gene match: 6. This CDR3 has 16 amino acids. From germline, CDR1 is MDHEN and CDR2 SYDVKM. CDR3 region: CASSSTGTGGYQPQHF. For the CDR3, the DNA is TGTGCCAGCAGTTCCACCGGGACAGGGGGCTATCAGCCCCAGCATTTT.

V and J are TRBV10-1 and TRBJ2-7, with a tentative D call TRBD1 (5 bases). The CDR3 has 12 amino acids. V was shortened by 3 bases and J by 5 bases, with 8 bases between the two germline ends. Germline CDR1 reads WNHNN; CDR2 reads SYGVQD (reference sequence). For the CDR3, the DNA is TGCGCCAGCAGTGAAGAAGGGGACGAGCAGTACTTC. This translates into CASSEEGDEQYF.

This chain connects TRBV28 to TRBJ2-3; TRBD2 matches 10 bases. The germline V gene encodes CDR1 MDHEN and CDR2 SYDVKM. The CDR3 length is 15 residues. J was trimmed by 2 bases and V by 4 bases; bases with no gene match: 3. In DNA, the CDR3 is TGTGCCAGCAGTTCTAGCGGGAGACCCACAGATACGCAGTATTTT. Its translation: CASSSSGRPTDTQYF.

V gene TRBV5-4 combines with J gene TRBJ2-7; 11 bases match TRBD2. Germline V gene lookup returns CDR1 SGHNT and CDR2 YYREEE (reference sequence). With 3 bases clipped from V and 9 bases from J, the junction kept 8 bases outside the gene matches. This CDR3 region has 14 residues. CDR3 sequence (DNA): TGTGCCAGCAGCTCGGGACTAGCGGCATCCCGGCAGTACTTC. Translating gives CASSSGLAASRQYF.

The chain is built from TRBV5-4 and TRBJ2-7, with 9 nucleotides matching TRBD2. CDR1 is SGHNT and CDR2 is YYREEE in the germline V gene (reference sequence). The CDR3 covers 15 residues. With V trimmed by 4 bases and J by 0 bases, 5 bases remained unmatched. The CDR3 region has the DNA TGTGCCAGCAGCCGGAGCGGGAGGAGCTCCTACGAGCAGTACTTC. It is translated as CASSRSGRSSYEQYF.

The CDR3 coding sequence is TGTGCCAGCCATCGTCCCCCCCAAGGGGACTATGGCTACACCTTC. Its translation is CASHRPPQGDYGYTF. V gene TRBV6-1 combines with J gene TRBJ1-2, with a possible D match to TRBD1 (5 bases). The CDR3 is made up of 15 amino acids. Germline assignment: CDR1 MNHNS and CDR2 SASEGT. Trimming removed 8 bases from V and 3 bases from J, with 19 bases in between.